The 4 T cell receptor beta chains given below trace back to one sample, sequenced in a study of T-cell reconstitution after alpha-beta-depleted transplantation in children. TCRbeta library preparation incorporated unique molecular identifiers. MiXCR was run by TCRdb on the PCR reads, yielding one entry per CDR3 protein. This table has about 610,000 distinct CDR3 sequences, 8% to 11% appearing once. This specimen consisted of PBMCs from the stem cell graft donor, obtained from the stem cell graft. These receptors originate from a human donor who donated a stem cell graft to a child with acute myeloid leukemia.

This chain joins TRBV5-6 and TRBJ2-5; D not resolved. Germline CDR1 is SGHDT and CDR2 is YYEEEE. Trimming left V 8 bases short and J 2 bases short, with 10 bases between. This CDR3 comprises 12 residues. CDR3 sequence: CARGLGQETQYF. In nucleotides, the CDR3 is TGTGCCAGGGGCTTGGGGCAAGAGACCCAGTACTTC.

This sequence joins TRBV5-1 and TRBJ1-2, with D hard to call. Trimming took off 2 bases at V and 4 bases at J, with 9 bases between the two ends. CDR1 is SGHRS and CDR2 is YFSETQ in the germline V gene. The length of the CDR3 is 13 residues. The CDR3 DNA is TGCGCCAGCAGCTTCGGCAGGACCTATGGCTACACCTTC. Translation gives CASSFGRTYGYTF.

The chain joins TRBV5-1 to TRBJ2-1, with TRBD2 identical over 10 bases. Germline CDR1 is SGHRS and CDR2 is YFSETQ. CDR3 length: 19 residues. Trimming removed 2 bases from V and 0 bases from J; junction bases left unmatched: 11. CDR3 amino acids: CASSFTSGTVSSSYNEQFF. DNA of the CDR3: TGCGCCAGCAGCTTCACTAGCGGGACAGTCTCAAGCTCCTACAATGAGCAGTTCTTC.

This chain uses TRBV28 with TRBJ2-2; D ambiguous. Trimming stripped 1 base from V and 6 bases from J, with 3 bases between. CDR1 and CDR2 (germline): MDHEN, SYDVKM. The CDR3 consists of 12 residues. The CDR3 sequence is CASSLYSGELFF. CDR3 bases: TGTGCCAGCAGTTTATATTCCGGGGAGCTGTTTTTT.